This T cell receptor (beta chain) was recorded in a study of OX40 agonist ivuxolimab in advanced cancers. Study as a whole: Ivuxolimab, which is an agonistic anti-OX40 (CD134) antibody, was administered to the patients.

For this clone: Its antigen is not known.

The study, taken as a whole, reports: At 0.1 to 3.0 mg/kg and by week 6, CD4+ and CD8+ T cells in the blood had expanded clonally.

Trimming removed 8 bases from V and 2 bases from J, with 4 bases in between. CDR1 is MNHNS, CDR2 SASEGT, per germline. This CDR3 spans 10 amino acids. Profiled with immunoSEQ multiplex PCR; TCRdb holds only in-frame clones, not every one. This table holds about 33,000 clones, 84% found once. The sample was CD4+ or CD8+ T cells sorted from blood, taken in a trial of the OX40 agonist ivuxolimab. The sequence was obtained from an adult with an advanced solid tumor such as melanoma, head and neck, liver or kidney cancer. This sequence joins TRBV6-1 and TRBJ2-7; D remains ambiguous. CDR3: CASGTYEQYF. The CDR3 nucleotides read TGTGCCAGCGGGACCTACGAGCAGTACTTC.